This T cell receptor (beta chain) was retrieved from a study of cytomegalovirus exposure and HLA in healthy donors. Amplification used 60 Vbeta primers and 13 Jbeta primers. Method: immunoSEQ multiplex PCR; TCRdb's copy keeps in-frame clones and lacks some. The sample table includes tens of thousands of clones. The CDR3 contains 15 residues. Germline-derived CDR1 and CDR2 are SGHTA and FQGNSA. The V end was cut by 4 bases, the J end by 3 bases, with 16 bases between. Study-wide results and caveats: Most subjects had HLA-A and HLA-B alleles reportedly predicted accurately by TCR beta sequences. Most of the TCR beta V segments (in an earlier analysis) were productive either about 87% or about 30% of the time. TCR beta chains associated with HLA were, in a later analysis, more clonally expanded than equally common others. In a later analysis, 17,000 or so TCR beta sequences were associated with HLA alleles at 0.05 false discovery rate.

On this clone: Its specificity is unknown.

Sequencing was carried out using PBMCs. The clonotype originates from a woman aged 55-69 years in good health and CMV-seropositive. This sequence joins TRBV7-2 and TRBJ2-7, with D uncertain. In nucleotides, the CDR3 is TGTGCCAGCAGCTCACAACTACGCGGAGACTACGAGCAGTACTTC. Translation gives CASSSQLRGDYEQYF.